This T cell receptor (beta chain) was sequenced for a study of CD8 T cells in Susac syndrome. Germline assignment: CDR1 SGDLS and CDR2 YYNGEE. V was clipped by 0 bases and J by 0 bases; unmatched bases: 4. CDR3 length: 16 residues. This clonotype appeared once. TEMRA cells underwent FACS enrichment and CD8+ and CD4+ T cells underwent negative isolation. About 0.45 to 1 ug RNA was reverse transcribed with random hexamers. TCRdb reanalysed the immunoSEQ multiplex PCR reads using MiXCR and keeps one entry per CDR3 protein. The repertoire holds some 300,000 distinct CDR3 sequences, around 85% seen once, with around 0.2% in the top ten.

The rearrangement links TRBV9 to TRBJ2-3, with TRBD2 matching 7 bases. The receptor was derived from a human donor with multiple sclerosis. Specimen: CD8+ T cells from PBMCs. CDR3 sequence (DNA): TGTGCCAGCAGCGTAGGGCTACTAGCGAGCACAGATACGCAGTATTTT. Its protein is CASSVGLLASTDTQYF.